The rows below give T cell receptor beta chains drawn from one sample of a study of blood T cell repertoires in COVID-19. Produced via immunoSEQ multiplex PCR; TCRdb's table is partial and in-frame only. The sample includes roughly 140,000 clones, 84% of them seen just once. Sequenced: peripheral blood. The receptors stem from a woman aged 45 to 65 with acute or convalescent COVID-19. Each CDR3 is given with its conserved first and last residue. A D gene is named only where the DNA matches it firmly. Where a row states a size, it is once, few, many or the class of an expanded clone; other rows omit it.

cdr3_nt | cdr3_aa | clone_size | j_call | d_call | v_call
TGTGCCAGCTCACCACCGGAACTAGCGGGAGGGGGTGAGACCCAGTACTTC | CASSPPELAGGGETQYF | once | TRBJ2-5 | TRBD2 | TRBV18
TGTGCCAGTAGTATCGACAGGGGCTACGAGCAGTACTTC | CASSIDRGYEQYF | . | TRBJ2-7 | TRBD1 | TRBV19
TGTGCCAGCGAGGAGGGCAATCAGCCCCAGCATTTT | CASEEGNQPQHF | . | TRBJ1-5 | . | TRBV5-8
TGTGCCAGCTCATCAAGGACAGAGAACTACGAGCAGTACTTC | CASSSRTENYEQYF | . | TRBJ2-7 | . | TRBV18
TGTGCCAGCAACCTGCAGGGGGCTGATGAAAAACTGTTTTTT | CASNLQGADEKLFF | many | TRBJ1-4 | TRBD1 | TRBV7-9
TGTGCCAGCAGTTACTCAGCGGGGGGGCATACCGGGGAGCTGTTTTTT | CASSYSAGGHTGELFF | . | TRBJ2-2 | TRBD2 | TRBV6-5
TGTGCCAGCAGGGCCGGGACAGGGGACGAGACCCAGTACTTC | CASRAGTGDETQYF | . | TRBJ2-5 | TRBD1 | TRBV2
TGTGCCAGCAGCCGTGGGACAGGGGACTCCTACGAGCAGTACTTC | CASSRGTGDSYEQYF | . | TRBJ2-7 | TRBD1 | TRBV27
TGTGCCAGCAGCTTAGAAGCGGGGGCCTTCTACGAGCAGTACTTC | CASSLEAGAFYEQYF | . | TRBJ2-7 | TRBD2 | TRBV7-2
TGTGCCAGTAGTATCGGTAGCTACCCTAGGCAGCCCCAGCATTTT | CASSIGSYPRQPQHF | once | TRBJ1-5 | . | TRBV19
TGTGCCAGCAGCTGGACAGGGACGGCTGGCGGCTACACCTTC | CASSWTGTAGGYTF | . | TRBJ1-2 | TRBD1 | TRBV5-4
TGTGCCAGTAGTACGACAGGAGGACAGCCCCAGCATTTT | CASSTTGGQPQHF | . | TRBJ1-5 | . | TRBV19
TGTGCCAGCAGTTTTCGGGACAGGGCCTCCTACGAGCAGTACTTC | CASSFRDRASYEQYF | few | TRBJ2-7 | TRBD1 | TRBV27
TGTGCCTGGAGTGAGAGTTGGAGAAACTATGGCTACACCTTC | CAWSESWRNYGYTF | once | TRBJ1-2 | . | TRBV30
TGTGCCAGCAGCGCCAGACACGACCTGAACACTGAAGCTTTCTTT | CASSARHDLNTEAFF | . | TRBJ1-1 | . | TRBV9
TGCGCCAGCAAACCTCAGGGGCGGGAGCTGGAGACCCAGTACTTC | CASKPQGRELETQYF | . | TRBJ2-5 | . | TRBV23-1
TGTGCCATCAGTTTCGGGGGGAGCGCACAAACAGATACGCAGTATTTT | CAISFGGSAQTDTQYF | . | TRBJ2-3 | TRBD2 | TRBV10-3
TGCGCCAGCAGCTTTACGGGTTACGAGCAGTACTTC | CASSFTGYEQYF | . | TRBJ2-7 | . | TRBV5-1
TGTGCCATCAGGGACAGGGGGCGCAGAACAGATACGCAGTATTTT | CAIRDRGRRTDTQYF | . | TRBJ2-3 | TRBD1 | TRBV10-3
TGTGCCAGCAGCATCAGGGGGCGATCTGGAAACACCATATATTTT | CASSIRGRSGNTIYF | once | TRBJ1-3 | TRBD1 | TRBV6-2/TRBV6-3
TGTGCCAGCAGCTCCCAGTTTGCCTGGTACGAGCAGTACTTC | CASSSQFAWYEQYF | few | TRBJ2-7 | . | TRBV11-1
TGTGCCAGCAGCGTGGAAGTTGCGACAGGGGGCTATGGCTACACCTTC | CASSVEVATGGYGYTF | . | TRBJ1-2 | TRBD1 | TRBV5-4
TGTGCCAGCAGCCGAGACAGCTACGAGCAGTACTTC | CASSRDSYEQYF | . | TRBJ2-7 | . | TRBV6-2/TRBV6-3
TGTGCCATCAGTGAAAAGGGGTTAGGCAATGAAAAACTGTTTTTT | CAISEKGLGNEKLFF | . | TRBJ1-4 | . | TRBV10-3
TGCGCCAGCAGAACCCTAGGTGTCTGGGGACAGATCTACAATGAGCAGTTCTTC | CASRTLGVWGQIYNEQFF | once | TRBJ2-1 | TRBD1 | TRBV5-1
TGTGCCAGCAGTCAGGGTCGTACAGCCTCCTATAATTCACCCCTCCACTTT | CASSQGRTASYNSPLHF | . | TRBJ1-6 | . | TRBV2
TGTGCCAGCAGAAGTTTGGTAGTGAGGACTGAAGCTTTCTTT | CASRSLVVRTEAFF | once | TRBJ1-1 | . | TRBV2
TGTGCCAGCAGCACCAGGGTAGCGGAGACCTACGAGCAGTACTTC | CASSTRVAETYEQYF | . | TRBJ2-7 | . | TRBV7-9
TGTGCCAGCAGCTTCGTCGGGGGAGAGACCCAGTACTTC | CASSFVGGETQYF | . | TRBJ2-5 | . | TRBV5-6
TGTGCCAGCAGCTACACGGGGAGTCAGTTCCCCTACTATGGCTACACCTTC | CASSYTGSQFPYYGYTF | . | TRBJ1-2 | . | TRBV5-5
TGTGCCAGCAGCAACAGTGGGAGCAATCAGCCCCAGCATTTT | CASSNSGSNQPQHF | few | TRBJ1-5 | . | TRBV7-8
TGTGCCAGCAGCTTGGGTGCGGGGCAGGGGGCAAGAGAGACCCAGTACTTC | CASSLGAGQGARETQYF | . | TRBJ2-5 | TRBD1 | TRBV5-4
TGCGCCAGCTCGGATCCATCCGGGACAGGGAGCTTTCTTAACTATGGCTACACCTTC | CASSDPSGTGSFLNYGYTF | once | TRBJ1-2 | TRBD1 | TRBV5-1
TGTGCCAGCAGTTCAATGCGATACGAGCAGTACTTC | CASSSMRYEQYF | once | TRBJ2-7 | . | TRBV28
TGTGCCAGCAGCTTGCGGACAGGGTCTTTCTACGAGCAGTACTTC | CASSLRTGSFYEQYF | . | TRBJ2-7 | TRBD1 | TRBV7-8
TGTGCCAGCTCACAACAGGGTTGGGAGACCCAGTACTTC | CASSQQGWETQYF | . | TRBJ2-5 | . | TRBV18
TGTGCCAGCTCATCTTCTAGCGGGGGTCAGAATGAGCAGTTCTTC | CASSSSSGGQNEQFF | . | TRBJ2-1 | TRBD2 | TRBV18
TGTGCCAGCAGCCAAGGAGGAGGATCACCCCTCCACTTT | CASSQGGGSPLHF | . | TRBJ1-6 | . | TRBV3-1/TRBV3-2
TGTGCCAGCAGAGGACAGCCCTACGAGCAGTACTTC | CASRGQPYEQYF | . | TRBJ2-7 | . | TRBV2
TGCGCCAGCAGCCGAACACAGCCGGGGACTCTAGGCTACACCTTC | CASSRTQPGTLGYTF | . | TRBJ1-2 | . | TRBV4-3
TGCGCCAGCAGCCAAGACATGCTGGGGGGATGGGAGCAGTACTTC | CASSQDMLGGWEQYF | . | TRBJ2-7 | . | TRBV4-3
TGTGCCAGCAGCTTAAATCTGGGGAGAGAGACCCAGTACTTC | CASSLNLGRETQYF | . | TRBJ2-5 | . | TRBV7-9
TGTGCCAGCAGCAACCTACGGACAGCACTCTATGGCTACACCTTC | CASSNLRTALYGYTF | . | TRBJ1-2 | . | TRBV28
TGTGCCAGCAGTATCTTGTGGCAGGGCCATCAGCCCCAGCATTTT | CASSILWQGHQPQHF | few | TRBJ1-5 | . | TRBV28
TGTGCCAGCAGTCGACTAGCGGGAGTTGAGCAGTTCTTC | CASSRLAGVEQFF | . | TRBJ2-1 | TRBD2 | TRBV12-3/TRBV12-4
TGTGCCAGCAGAGACAGGGTCCCCGGGGAGCTGTTTTTT | CASRDRVPGELFF | . | TRBJ2-2 | TRBD1 | TRBV6-5
TGTGCCAGCAGCGTAGCTGGGACTAGCGGGAGGGCCTACGAGCAGTACTTC | CASSVAGTSGRAYEQYF | . | TRBJ2-7 | TRBD2 | TRBV9
TGTGCCAGCGCAAAATCAACAGGGATGGTCTCCTACGAGCAGTACTTC | CASAKSTGMVSYEQYF | few | TRBJ2-7 | . | TRBV27
TGTGCCAGCAGTCCACAGGGGAATTCACCCCTCCACTTT | CASSPQGNSPLHF | . | TRBJ1-6 | TRBD1 | TRBV6-4
TGTGCCAGCAGCCTGGACAGTCCCATGAACACTGAAGCTTTCTTT | CASSLDSPMNTEAFF | . | TRBJ1-1 | . | TRBV7-3
TGCGCCAGCAGCTACGGGACAGGGGGCAATCAGCCCCAGCATTTT | CASSYGTGGNQPQHF | . | TRBJ1-5 | TRBD1 | TRBV5-1